These T cell receptor beta chains were read from a single sample in a study of CD8+CD57+ T cells in acquired aplastic anemia. Via MiXCR, TCRdb re-called the reads, giving one row per CDR3 protein. The sample shows roughly 290,000 distinct CDR3 sequences, under 60% of them seen only once. The material sequenced was sorted CD4+, CD8+, or CD8+CD57+ T cells (not recorded which) from PBMCs. The origin of the receptors is a human donor with aplastic anemia. Both conserved end residues are part of each CDR3. The order of the fields is J gene, CDR3 length, clone size, V gene, D gene, CDR3 DNA, CDR3 protein. The D gene is left open where the match is weak. Expanded clones get a size class; other rows say once, few or many, or leave the size out.

TRBJ2-3,16,-,TRBV20-1,-,TGCAGTGCCCGTGTCTTCCCGGGCCCCCTCTCAGATACGCAGTATTTT,CSARVFPGPLSDTQYF
TRBJ1-6,16,-,TRBV20-1,-,TGCAGTGCTAGAGTAGGGGCGAGCTCCTATAATTCACCCCTCCACTTT,CSARVGASSYNSPLHF
TRBJ2-6,11,-,TRBV7-9,-,TGTGCCAGCAGCTTATCCTTGTCTGAAGCTTTC,CASSLSLSEAF
TRBJ1-6,14,few,TRBV7-3,-,TGTGCCAGCAGCGTCGACGCCTCGGATTCACCCCTCCACTTT,CASSVDASDSPLHF
TRBJ2-7,14,few,TRBV7-2,TRBD2,TGTGCCAGCAGGAGTAGCGGGAGGAGGTACGAGCAGTACTTC,CASRSSGRRYEQYF
TRBJ2-1,11,few,TRBV25-1,-,TGTGCCAGCAGTGACTTCAATGAGCAGTTCTTC,CASSDFNEQFF
TRBJ2-1,17,-,TRBV19,TRBD1,TGTGCCAGCACCGGGGACAGGGCTAATTTCGTCTCCAATGAGCAGTTCTTC,CASTGDRANFVSNEQFF
TRBJ2-3,13,-,TRBV24-1,-,TGTGCCACCGCCAGGTTTGGCGCAGATACGCAGTATTTT,CATARFGADTQYF
TRBJ1-1,14,-,TRBV10-1,-,TGCGCCAGCAGTGTGGAGGGCCGTAACACTGAAGCTTTCTTT,CASSVEGRNTEAFF
TRBJ2-5,13,-,TRBV20-1,TRBD2,TGCAGTGCTAGCGGGAGGGCCCTAGAGACCCAGTACTTC,CSASGRALETQYF
TRBJ1-1,13,-,TRBV29-1,TRBD1,TGCAGCGTGGAAGGACAGGTGAGCACTGGAGCTTTCTTT,CSVEGQVSTGAFF
TRBJ1-5,16,many,TRBV6-1,TRBD1,TGTGCCAGCAGTAAGACAGGGGTGACAGGCAATCAGCCCCAGCATTTT,CASSKTGVTGNQPQHF
TRBJ2-6,16,-,TRBV2,-,TGTGCCAGCAGTAGGGGCCTACTCTCTGGGGCCAACGTCCTGACTTTC,CASSRGLLSGANVLTF
TRBJ1-2,16,few,TRBV4-3,TRBD1,TGCGCCAGCAGCCAAGATCAGGGGGTCCATTCATTTGGCTACACCTTC,CASSQDQGVHSFGYTF
TRBJ1-2,13,-,TRBV5-1,-,TGCGCCAGCAGCTTGCCGACAGTTGATGGCTACACCTTC,CASSLPTVDGYTF
TRBJ2-3,12,few,TRBV6-1,-,TGTGCCAGCAGGACTTATGCAGATACGCAGTATTTT,CASRTYADTQYF
TRBJ1-2,14,-,TRBV20-1,TRBD1,TGCAGTGCTAGTCCGGGACAGGGGGCCAATGGCTACACCTTC,CSASPGQGANGYTF
TRBJ2-1,14,-,TRBV20-1,TRBD1,TGCAGTGCGGGGAGCGGGACAGGGTTCCATGAGCAGTTCTTC,CSAGSGTGFHEQFF
TRBJ2-7,14,few,TRBV24-1,TRBD1,TGCAGTGCTAGAGTGGGGGACAGCTCCTACGAGCAGTACTTC,CSARVGDSSYEQYF
TRBJ2-7,14,once,TRBV5-1,-,TGTGCCAGCAGCTTGCGGGACATGTCCTACGAGCAGTACTTC,CASSLRDMSYEQYF
TRBJ1-6,15,-,TRBV7-6,-,TGTGACAGCAGCCGGAGACAGCCCTATAATTCACCCCTCCACTTT,CDSSRRQPYNSPLHF
TRBJ2-7,13,-,TRBV15,TRBD2,TGTGCCACCAGCCAAACGGGAGGGTATGAGCAGTACTTC,CATSQTGGYEQYF
TRBJ2-7,14,-,TRBV9,-,TGTGCCAGCAGCGTGACAACAGACCCCTACGAGCAGTACTTC,CASSVTTDPYEQYF
TRBJ2-3,12,-,TRBV20-1,-,TGCAGTGCTAGAGCACTACCAGATACGCAGTATTTT,CSARALPDTQYF